A few counts support the clone carrying this T cell receptor (beta chain). Its antigen is not known. One entry per CDR3 protein results from TCRdb running MiXCR on the 5' RACE reads. Of around 43,000 distinct CDR3 sequences in the sample, 15% to 20% are singletons; the top ten hold under 3.5%. Study outcomes and limitations: In terms of TCR gene usage, tumor memory CD4+ T cells clustered together with blood and lymph node memory CD4+ cells, as well as with lymph node naive CD4+ cells. Tumor-infiltrating Treg TCR alpha and beta sequences overlapped most with tumor naive CD4+ T cells, then blood naive. The larger-cohort validation was restricted to a single TCR beta V-J rearrangement rather than whole repertoires.

Purified naive CD4+ T cells were depleted of CD25+ Tregs. The sample comprised naive CD4+ T cells sorted from a lymph node. The subset: naive CD4+ T cells, CD4+CD45RA+CD25-. The receptor was derived from a female donor with breast cancer.

The CDR3, as DNA: TGTGCCATCAGTGTTGACAGTAGCAATCAGCCCCAGCATTTT. Protein sequence: CAISVDSSNQPQHF. J is TRBJ1-5 and V is TRBV10-3; a weak D match, TRBD1 (5 bases). Germline-derived CDR1 and CDR2 are ENHRY and SYGVKD. The CDR3 loop spans 14 amino acids. V dropped 4 bases and J dropped 0 bases, with 7 bases sitting between them.